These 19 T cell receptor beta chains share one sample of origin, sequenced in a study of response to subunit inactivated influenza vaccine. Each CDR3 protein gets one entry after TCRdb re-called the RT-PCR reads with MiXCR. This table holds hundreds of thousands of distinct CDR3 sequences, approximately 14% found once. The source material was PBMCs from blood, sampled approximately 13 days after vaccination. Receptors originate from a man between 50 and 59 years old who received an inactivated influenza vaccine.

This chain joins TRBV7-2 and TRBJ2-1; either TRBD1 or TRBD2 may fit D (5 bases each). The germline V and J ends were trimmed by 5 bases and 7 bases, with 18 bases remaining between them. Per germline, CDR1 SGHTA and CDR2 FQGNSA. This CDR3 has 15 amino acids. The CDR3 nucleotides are TGTGCCAGCAGCCTCGGGGCCAACCTAGGGAATGAGCAGTTCTTC. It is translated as CASSLGANLGNEQFF.

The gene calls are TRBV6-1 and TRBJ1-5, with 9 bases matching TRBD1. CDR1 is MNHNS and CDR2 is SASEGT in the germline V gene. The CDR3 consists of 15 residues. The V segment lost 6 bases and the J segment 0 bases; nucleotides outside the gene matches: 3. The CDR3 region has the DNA TGTGCCAGCAGCCGGGACAGGGTTAGCAATCAGCCCCAGCATTTT. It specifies CASSRDRVSNQPQHF.

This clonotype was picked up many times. CDR3: CASSFLAGDTQYF. DNA for the CDR3: TGCGCCAGCAGCTTTCTAGCGGGAGATACGCAGTATTTT. The J gene is TRBJ2-3, the V gene TRBV5-1; 8 bases agree with TRBD2. The germline CDR1 and CDR2 sequences are SGHRS and YFSETQ. The CDR3 runs 13 residues. The trim removed 2 bases at V and 5 bases at J, leaving 1 base unmatched.

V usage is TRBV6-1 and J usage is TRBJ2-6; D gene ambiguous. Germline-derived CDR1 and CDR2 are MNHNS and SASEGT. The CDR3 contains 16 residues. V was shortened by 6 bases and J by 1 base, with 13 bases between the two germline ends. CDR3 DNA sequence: TGTGCCAGCAGCCGCACCGGGTTGTCTGGGGCCAACGTCCTGACTTTC. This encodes CASSRTGLSGANVLTF.

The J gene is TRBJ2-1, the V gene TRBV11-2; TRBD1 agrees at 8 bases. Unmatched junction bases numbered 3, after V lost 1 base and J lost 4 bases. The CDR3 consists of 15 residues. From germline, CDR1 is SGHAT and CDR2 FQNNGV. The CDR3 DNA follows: TGTGCCAGCAGCTTAGGGACAGGGCATTACAATGAGCAGTTCTTC. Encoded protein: CASSLGTGHYNEQFF. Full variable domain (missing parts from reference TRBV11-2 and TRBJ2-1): EAGVAQSPRYKIIEKRQSVAFWCNPISGHATLYWYQQILGQGPKLLIQFQNNGVVDDSQLPKDRFSAERLKGVDSTLKIQPAKLEDSAVYLCASSLGTGHYNEQFFGPGTRLTVL.

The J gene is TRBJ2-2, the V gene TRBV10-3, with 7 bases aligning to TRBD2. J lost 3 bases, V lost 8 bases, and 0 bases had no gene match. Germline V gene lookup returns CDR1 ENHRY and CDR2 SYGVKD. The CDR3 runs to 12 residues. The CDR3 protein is CAIGGDTGELFF. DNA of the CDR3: TGTGCCATCGGGGGGGACACCGGGGAGCTGTTTTTT.

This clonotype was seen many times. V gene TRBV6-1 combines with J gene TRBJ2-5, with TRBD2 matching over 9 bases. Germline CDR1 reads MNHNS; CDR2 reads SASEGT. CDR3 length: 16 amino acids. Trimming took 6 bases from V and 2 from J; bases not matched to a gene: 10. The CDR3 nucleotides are TGTGCCAGCAGCCCTTTACGACTAGCGGTTCAAGAGACCCAGTACTTC. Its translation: CASSPLRLAVQETQYF.

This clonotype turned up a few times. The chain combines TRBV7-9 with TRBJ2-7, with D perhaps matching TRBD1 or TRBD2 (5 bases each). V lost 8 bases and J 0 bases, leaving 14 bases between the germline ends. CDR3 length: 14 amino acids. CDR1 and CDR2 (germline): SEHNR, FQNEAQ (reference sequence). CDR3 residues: CASGMVGGSYEQYF. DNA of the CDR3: TGTGCCAGCGGGATGGTTGGGGGCTCCTACGAGCAGTACTTC.

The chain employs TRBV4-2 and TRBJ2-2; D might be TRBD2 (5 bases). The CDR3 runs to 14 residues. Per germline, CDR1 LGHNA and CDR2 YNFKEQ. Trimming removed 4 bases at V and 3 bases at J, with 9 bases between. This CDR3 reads CASSPTKHTGELFF. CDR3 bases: TGTGCCAGCAGCCCGACTAAACACACCGGGGAGCTGTTTTTT.

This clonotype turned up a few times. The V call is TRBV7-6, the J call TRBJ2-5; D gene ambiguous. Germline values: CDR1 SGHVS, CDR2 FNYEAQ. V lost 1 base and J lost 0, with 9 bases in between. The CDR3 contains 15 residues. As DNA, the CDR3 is TGTGCCAGCAGCTTAGGGGTACGGCACCAAGAGACCCAGTACTTC. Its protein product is CASSLGVRHQETQYF.

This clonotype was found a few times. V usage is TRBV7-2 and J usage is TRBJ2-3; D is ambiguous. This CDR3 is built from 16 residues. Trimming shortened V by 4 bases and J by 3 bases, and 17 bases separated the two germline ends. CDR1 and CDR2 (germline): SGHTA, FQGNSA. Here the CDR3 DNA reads TGTGCCAGCAGCTACTCCAATAGGGTCGGGACAGATACGCAGTATTTT. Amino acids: CASSYSNRVGTDTQYF.

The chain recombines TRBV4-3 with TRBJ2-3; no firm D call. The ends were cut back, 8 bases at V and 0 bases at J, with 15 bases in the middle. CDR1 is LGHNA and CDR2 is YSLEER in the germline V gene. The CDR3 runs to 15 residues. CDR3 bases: TGCGCCAGCGGAACTGGGCCGGCTAGCACAGATACGCAGTATTTT. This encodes CASGTGPASTDTQYF.

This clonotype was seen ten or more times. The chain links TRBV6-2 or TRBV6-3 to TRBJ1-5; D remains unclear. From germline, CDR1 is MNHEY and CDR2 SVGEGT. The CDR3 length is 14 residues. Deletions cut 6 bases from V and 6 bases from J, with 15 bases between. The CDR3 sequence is CASSLAGGRQPQHF. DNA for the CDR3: TGTGCCAGCAGCCTAGCGGGAGGGCGTCAGCCCCAGCATTTT.

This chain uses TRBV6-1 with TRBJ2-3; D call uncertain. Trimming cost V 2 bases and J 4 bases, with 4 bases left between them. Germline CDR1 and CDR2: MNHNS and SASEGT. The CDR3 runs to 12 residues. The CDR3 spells CASSEFADTQYF. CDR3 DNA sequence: TGTGCCAGCAGTGAATTCGCAGATACGCAGTATTTT.

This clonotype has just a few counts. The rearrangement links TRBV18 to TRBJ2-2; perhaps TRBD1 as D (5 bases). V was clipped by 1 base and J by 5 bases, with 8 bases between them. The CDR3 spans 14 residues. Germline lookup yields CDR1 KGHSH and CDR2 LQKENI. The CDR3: CASSPLTVTGELFF. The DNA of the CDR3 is TGTGCCAGCTCACCACTGACAGTTACCGGGGAGCTGTTTTTT.

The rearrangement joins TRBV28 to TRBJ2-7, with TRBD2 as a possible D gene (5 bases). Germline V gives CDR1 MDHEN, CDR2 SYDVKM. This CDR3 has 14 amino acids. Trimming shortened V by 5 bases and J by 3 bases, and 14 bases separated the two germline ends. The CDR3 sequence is CASSLPGINYEQYF. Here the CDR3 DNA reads TGTGCCAGCAGTCTCCCCGGGATCAACTACGAGCAGTACTTC.

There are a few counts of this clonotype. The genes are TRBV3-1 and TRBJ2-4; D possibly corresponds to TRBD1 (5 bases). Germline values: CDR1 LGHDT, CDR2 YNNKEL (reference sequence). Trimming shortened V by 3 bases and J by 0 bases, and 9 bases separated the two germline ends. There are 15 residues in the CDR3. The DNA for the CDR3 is TGTGCCAGCAGCCATGGGGCTTTAGCCAAAAACATTCAGTACTTC. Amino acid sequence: CASSHGALAKNIQYF. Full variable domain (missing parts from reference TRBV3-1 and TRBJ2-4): DTAVSQTPKYLVTQMGNDKSIKCEQNLGHDTMYWYKQDSKKFLKIMFSYNNKELIINETVPNRFSPKSPDKAHLNLHINSLELGDSAVYFCASSHGALAKNIQYFGAGTRLSVL.

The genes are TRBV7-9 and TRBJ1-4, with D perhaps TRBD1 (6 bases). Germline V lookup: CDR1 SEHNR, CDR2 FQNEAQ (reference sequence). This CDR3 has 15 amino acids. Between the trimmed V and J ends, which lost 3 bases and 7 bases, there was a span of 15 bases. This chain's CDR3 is CASSLQQGFGEKLFF. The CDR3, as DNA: TGTGCCAGCAGCTTGCAACAGGGTTTTGGTGAAAAACTGTTTTTT.

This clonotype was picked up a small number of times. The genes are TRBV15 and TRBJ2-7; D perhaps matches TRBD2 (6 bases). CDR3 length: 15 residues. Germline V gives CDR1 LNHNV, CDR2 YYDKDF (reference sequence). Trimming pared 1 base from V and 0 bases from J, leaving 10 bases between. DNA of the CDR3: TGTGCCACCAGCAGAGGTGGCGGGGACTCCTACGAGCAGTACTTC. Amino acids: CATSRGGGDSYEQYF. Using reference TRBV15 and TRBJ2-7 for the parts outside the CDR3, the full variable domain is DAMVIQNPRYQVTQFGKPVTLSCSQTLNHNVMYWYQQKSSQAPKLLFHYYDKDFNNEADTPDNFQSRRPNTSFCFLDIRSPGLGDTAMYLCATSRGGGDSYEQYFGPGTRLTVT.